The 22 T cell receptor beta chains reported below all come from one sample, sequenced in a study of T cell responses to AZD1222 COVID-19 vaccine. Method: immunoSEQ multiplex PCR; TCRdb's copy keeps in-frame clones and lacks some. The repertoire holds roughly 140,000 clones, with about 92% as singletons. This specimen consisted of peripheral blood, obtained on day 0 of AZD1222 vaccination. Receptors were obtained from an adult in good health.

V usage is TRBV27 and J usage is TRBJ2-2; TRBD1 aligns across 8 bases. With 5 bases clipped from V and 4 bases from J, the junction kept 3 bases outside the gene matches. CDR3 length: 14 residues. Germline V CDR1 and CDR2: MNHEY, SMNVEV (reference sequence). CDR3 amino acids: CASSLGQGTGELFF. In nucleotides, the CDR3 is TGTGCCAGCAGTCTCGGACAGGGCACCGGGGAGCTGTTTTTT.

V gene TRBV30 combines with J gene TRBJ1-5, with D hard to call. CDR1 GTSNPN and CDR2 SVGIG come from the germline V gene (reference sequence). Between the trimmed V and J ends, which lost 0 bases and 5 bases, there was a span of 8 bases. This CDR3 comprises 13 residues. In DNA, the CDR3 is TGTGCCTGGAGTGTTGGGCGGGATCAGCCCCAGCATTTT. Translating gives CAWSVGRDQPQHF.

The chain employs TRBV7-2 and TRBJ2-7, with no clear D. This CDR3 spans 14 amino acids. V was trimmed by 1 base and J by 3 bases, leaving 10 bases between them. Germline CDR1 reads SGHTA; CDR2 reads FQGNSA. The CDR3 DNA is TGTGCCAGCAGCTTAGGCCTGGATGGCTACGAGCAGTACTTC. Its protein product is CASSLGLDGYEQYF. The full variable domain, with the rest looked up from reference TRBV7-2 and TRBJ2-7, is GAGVSQSPSNKVTEKGKDVELRCDPISGHTALYWYRQSLGQGLEFLIYFQGNSAPDKSGLPSDRFSAERTGGSVSTLTIQRTQQEDSAVYLCASSLGLDGYEQYFGPGTRLTVT.

The rearrangement links TRBV5-8 to TRBJ2-7, with 12 bases lining up with TRBD2. Losses at the gene ends were 1 base for V and 2 bases for J; bases not matched to a gene: 13. The CDR3 spans 19 residues. Per the germline V gene, CDR1 is SGHTS and CDR2 is YDEGEE. The CDR3: CASSLSRRLAGDRTYEQYF. In DNA, the CDR3 is TGTGCCAGCAGCTTGTCCCGAAGACTAGCGGGAGATCGGACCTACGAGCAGTACTTC.

The chain couples TRBV9 to TRBJ1-1; TRBD1 matches 7 bases. The V and J ends lost 0 bases and 3 bases, in that order; junction bases with no gene match: 8. This CDR3 region has 16 residues. Per germline, CDR1 SGDLS and CDR2 YYNGEE. For the CDR3, the DNA is TGTGCCAGCAGCGTAGCCCCGACAGGGTTGGACACTGAAGCTTTCTTT. Translating it yields CASSVAPTGLDTEAFF.

Only a few counts were recorded for this clone. The chain uses TRBV9 and TRBJ2-1; 12 positions match TRBD2. Per the germline V gene, CDR1 is SGDLS and CDR2 is YYNGEE. Germline trimming cut 0 bases from V and 7 bases from J; bases unmatched to any gene: 5. The CDR3 consists of 16 residues. DNA of the CDR3: TGTGCCAGCAGCGTAGGCCCTAGCGGGGGGGCTAATGAGCAGTTCTTC. Residues: CASSVGPSGGANEQFF.

The gene calls are TRBV11-2 and TRBJ1-3, with D hard to call. The germline V and J ends were trimmed by 3 bases and 0 bases, with 6 bases remaining between them. CDR3 length: 14 amino acids. From germline, CDR1 is SGHAT and CDR2 FQNNGV. The CDR3 is CASSFSTSGNTIYF. CDR3 DNA sequence: TGTGCCAGCAGCTTCAGCACCTCTGGAAACACCATATATTTT. Variable domain in full (rest from reference TRBV11-2 and TRBJ1-3): EAGVAQSPRYKIIEKRQSVAFWCNPISGHATLYWYQQILGQGPKLLIQFQNNGVVDDSQLPKDRFSAERLKGVDSTLKIQPAKLEDSAVYLCASSFSTSGNTIYFGEGSWLTVV.

This chain connects TRBV6-6 to TRBJ1-2, with D unresolved. Trimming stripped 1 base from V and 2 bases from J, with 11 bases between. CDR1 MNHNY and CDR2 SVGAGI come from the germline V gene (reference sequence). This CDR3 spans 15 amino acids. The DNA for the CDR3 is TGTGCCAGCAGTTACTTGGGTCAGGAGAACTATGGCTACACCTTC. Its translation is CASSYLGQENYGYTF.

The chain combines TRBV5-1 with TRBJ2-4; TRBD1 aligns across 7 bases. Germline assignment: CDR1 SGHRS and CDR2 YFSETQ. The CDR3 has 14 amino acids. Trimming at V came to 4 bases and at J to 13 bases, leaving 14 bases not matched to a gene. The DNA for the CDR3 is TGCGCCAGCAGCCCGCGGACAGGCCCCGGGGCCCAGTACTTC. This translates into CASSPRTGPGAQYF.

This clone showed up just once. The rearrangement joins TRBV25-1 to TRBJ1-6; weak D call: TRBD1 (6 bases). V lost 4 bases and J lost 6, with 10 bases in between. This CDR3 is 14 amino acids long. Germline V gives CDR1 MGHDK, CDR2 SYGVNS. CDR3 in DNA: TGTGCCAGCAGTGGGACAGCTACTAATTCACCCCTCCACTTT. It translates to CASSGTATNSPLHF.

This chain links TRBV19 with TRBJ1-4, with D perhaps TRBD1 (5 bases). The germline gives CDR1 LNHDA, CDR2 SQIVND (reference sequence). The CDR3 is 17 amino acids. V gave up 9 bases and J gave up 2 bases, with 22 bases separating them. The CDR3 protein is CASNLLRGGKTNEKLFF. In DNA form, the CDR3 reads TGTGCCAGCAACCTACTAAGGGGCGGGAAGACTAATGAAAAACTGTTTTTT.

The chain carries TRBV15 and TRBJ2-1; D is uncertain. V gave up 6 bases and J gave up 8 bases, with 8 bases separating them. The CDR3 runs 11 residues. The germline gives CDR1 LNHNV, CDR2 YYDKDF (reference sequence). The CDR3 spells CATRNSHEQFF. In nucleotides, the CDR3 is TGTGCCACCAGGAATAGCCATGAGCAGTTCTTC.

The chain uses TRBV7-9 and TRBJ2-2; 9 bases match TRBD2. The CDR3 has 16 amino acids. Germline V gene sequence: CDR1 SEHNR, CDR2 FQNEAQ (reference sequence). V shed 3 bases, J shed 3 bases, and the junction held 5 bases outside the gene matches. CDR3 residues: CASSLGTSGYTGELFF. DNA of the CDR3: TGTGCCAGCAGCTTGGGAACTAGCGGGTACACCGGGGAGCTGTTTTTT. Complete variable domain (other parts from reference TRBV7-9 and TRBJ2-2): DTGVSQNPRHKITKRGQNVTFRCDPISEHNRLYWYRQTLGQGPEFLTYFQNEAQLEKSRLLSDRFSAERPKGSFSTLEIQRTEQGDSAMYLCASSLGTSGYTGELFFGEGSRLTVL.

The chain recombines TRBV4-2 with TRBJ2-7; perhaps TRBD1 as D (6 bases). Trimming removed 1 base from V and 4 bases from J, with 11 bases in between. Germline-derived CDR1 and CDR2 are LGHNA and YNFKEQ. The CDR3 is 14 amino acids. The CDR3: CASSQGAGVYEQYF. For the CDR3, the DNA is TGTGCCAGCAGCCAAGGGGCAGGGGTTTACGAGCAGTACTTC.

The chain links TRBV12-3 or TRBV12-4 to TRBJ2-3; D is unclear. V dropped 6 bases and J dropped 7 bases, with 11 bases sitting between them. This CDR3 contains 12 residues. DNA for the CDR3: TGTGCCAGCAGCCAAAACATGTATACGCAGTATTTT. Translated: CASSQNMYTQYF.

V and J are TRBV20-1 and TRBJ2-7; the D is unclear. The V end lost 1 base, the J end lost 5 bases, and 6 bases lay between the germline ends. CDR1 and CDR2 from the germline V gene are DFQATT and SNEGSKA (reference sequence). This CDR3 comprises 11 residues. The CDR3 here is CSARGAHEQYF. In nucleotides, the CDR3 is TGCAGTGCTAGAGGGGCCCACGAGCAGTACTTC.

In its sample, this clone was seen a few times. The chain combines TRBV14 with TRBJ2-7; 8 positions agree with TRBD1. The CDR3 is 13 residues long. CDR1 and CDR2 from the germline V gene are SGHDN and FVKESK. V lost 5 bases and J lost 3; bases outside the gene matches: 3. Here the CDR3 DNA reads TGTGCCAGCAGCGCCGGACAGGGCTACGAGCAGTACTTC. Translating it yields CASSAGQGYEQYF.

This chain uses TRBV3-1 (or the pseudogene TRBV3-2) with TRBJ1-5, with D perhaps matching TRBD1 (6 bases). The length of the CDR3 is 19 residues. V lost 0 bases, J lost 3 bases, and 21 bases lay in between. Germline V lookup: CDR1 LGHDT, CDR2 YNNKEL (reference sequence). The CDR3 sequence is CASSQDPGGGLVSNQPQHF. CDR3 bases: TGTGCCAGCAGCCAAGATCCTGGTGGGGGGCTTGTTTCCAATCAGCCCCAGCATTTT.

The chain combines TRBV20-1 with TRBJ1-1; TRBD1 is a possible D gene (5 bases). The germline V and J ends were trimmed by 6 bases and 6 bases, with 11 bases remaining between them. The germline gives CDR1 DFQATT, CDR2 SNEGSKA (reference sequence). The CDR3 sequence is 11 residues long. The DNA of the CDR3 is TGCAGTGCCCAGGGCCCGTCTGAAGCTTTCTTT. Translated, it gives CSAQGPSEAFF.

CDR3: CASSLTQARITHDEQFF. The CDR3, as DNA: TGCGCCAGCAGCTTGACCCAGGCAAGGATTACACACGATGAGCAGTTCTTC. This chain connects TRBV5-1 to TRBJ2-1, with D hard to call. This CDR3 region has 17 residues. The ends were cut back, 1 base at V and 8 bases at J, with 22 bases in the middle. CDR1 is SGHRS, CDR2 YFSETQ, per germline.

J is TRBJ2-2 and V is TRBV9, with 9 bases fitting TRBD1. The CDR3 is made up of 16 amino acids. Germline values: CDR1 SGDLS, CDR2 YYNGEE. The ends lost 4 bases at V and 7 bases at J; junction bases unmatched: 11. The CDR3 reads CASSHRGQGYGGELFF. CDR3 DNA sequence: TGTGCCAGCAGCCACAGGGGACAGGGATATGGCGGGGAGCTGTTTTTT.

V is TRBV30 and J is TRBJ1-4; 8 nucleotides match TRBD1. Germline CDR1 reads GTSNPN; CDR2 reads SVGIG (reference sequence). The CDR3 is made up of 12 amino acids. J lost 8 bases, V lost 8 bases, and 7 bases had no gene match. CDR3 sequence: CAGQGRAEKLFF. CDR3 coding DNA: TGTGCCGGACAGGGCCGGGCGGAAAAACTGTTTTTT.